This record concerns one T cell receptor beta chain sequence. Antigen: not known. This specimen belongs to a study of beta chain features in type 1 diabetes. Looking at the study overall: Patients shared similar age, gender and cell yields with healthy donors. Overall study results and limits: TCRB CDR3s from Type 1 diabetes patients were moderately but significantly shorter in all four CD4+ subsets. Reduced insertions and increased deletions marked VDJ junctions in type 1 diabetes patients.

Expressed TCRB transcripts got sequenced, as all isolated RNA was reverse transcribed. This table comes from immunoSEQ multiplex PCR, and its TCRdb copy is limited to in-frame clones, with some not included. The sample yields more than 250,000 clones, less than 30% seen once. CDR3 length: 15 amino acids. V shed 6 bases, J shed 5 bases, and the junction held 9 bases outside the gene matches. Germline V gives CDR1 LNHDA, CDR2 SQIVND (reference sequence). The sample comprised naive CD4+ T cells from blood. This chain joins TRBV19 and TRBJ2-5; 10 nucleotides align to TRBD1. The receptor was isolated from a woman in her 30s with type 1 diabetes. The CDR3 loop is CASRRDRGSWETQYF. The CDR3 nucleotides read TGTGCCAGTAGGCGGGACAGGGGATCGTGGGAGACCCAGTACTTC.